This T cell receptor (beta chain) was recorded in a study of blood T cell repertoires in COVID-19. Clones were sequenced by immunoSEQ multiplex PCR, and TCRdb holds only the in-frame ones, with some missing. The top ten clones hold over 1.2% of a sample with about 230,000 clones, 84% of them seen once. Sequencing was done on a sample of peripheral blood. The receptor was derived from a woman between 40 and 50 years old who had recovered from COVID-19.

CDR3 nucleotides: TGTGCCTCGGGCGGGGGGGGCATCCAGCATTTT. It translates to CASGGGGIQHF. V is TRBV2 and J is TRBJ1-5, with a weak D call TRBD1 (6 bases). Per the germline V gene, CDR1 is SNHLY and CDR2 is FYNNEI. The V gene lost 11 bases and the J gene lost 12 bases, with 17 bases spanning the gap. The CDR3 contains 11 residues.